Shown below are 18 T cell receptor beta chains from a single sample sequenced in a study of T cell responses to AZD1222 COVID-19 vaccine. Produced via immunoSEQ multiplex PCR; TCRdb's table is partial and in-frame only. Among around 89,000 clones listed, roughly 88% were seen once. Sample: peripheral blood, taken on day 0 of AZD1222 vaccination. The receptors were sampled from an adult in good health.

This clone was observed once. V is TRBV7-9 and J is TRBJ1-1, with a tentative D call TRBD1 (6 bases). Deletions cut 5 bases from V and 0 bases from J, with 16 bases between. Per germline, CDR1 SEHNR and CDR2 FQNEAQ (reference sequence). This CDR3 comprises 16 residues. CDR3 nucleotides: TGTGCCAGCAGCCACAAAAGGACAGCCATGAACACTGAAGCTTTCTTT. Translated: CASSHKRTAMNTEAFF. Full variable domain (outside the CDR3, taken from reference TRBV7-9 and TRBJ1-1): DTGVSQNPRHKITKRGQNVTFRCDPISEHNRLYWYRQTLGQGPEFLTYFQNEAQLEKSRLLSDRFSAERPKGSFSTLEIQRTEQGDSAMYLCASSHKRTAMNTEAFFGQGTRLTVV.

The V call is TRBV6-5, the J call TRBJ1-5, with TRBD1 matching 8 bases. The CDR3 is made up of 14 amino acids. CDR1 is MNHEY, CDR2 SVGAGI, per germline. V lost 6 bases to trimming and J lost 2 bases; unmatched junction nucleotides: 3. The CDR3 region has the DNA TGTGCCAGCAGGGGACAGGTTGGCAATCAGCCCCAGCATTTT. Encoded protein: CASRGQVGNQPQHF.

The chain has TRBV12-5 and TRBJ1-1; unclear D gene. Germline lookup yields CDR1 LGHNT and CDR2 FRNRAP. CDR3 size: 14 residues. V was trimmed by 2 bases and J by 2 bases, leaving 9 bases between them. CDR3 residues: CASGLFGGNTEAFF. The CDR3 DNA sequence: TGTGCTAGTGGTTTGTTTGGCGGTAACACTGAAGCTTTCTTT.

This clone was recorded only once. The genes are TRBV6-6 and TRBJ1-4; TRBD1 matches at 7 bases. This CDR3 region has 16 residues. Germline V gene data show CDR1 as MNHNY and CDR2 as SVGAGI (reference sequence). V was pared by 6 bases and J by 0 bases, with 7 bases of the junction left unmatched. Written as DNA, the CDR3 is TGTGCCAGCAGAACGTCAGGGGGTGCAACTAATGAAAAACTGTTTTTT. This encodes CASRTSGGATNEKLFF.

This chain uses TRBV19 with TRBJ1-5; D gene uncertain. CDR1 LNHDA and CDR2 SQIVND come from the germline V gene (reference sequence). The CDR3 length is 13 residues. V was trimmed by 3 bases and J by 2 bases, leaving 5 bases between them. The CDR3 sequence is CASSIRGNQPQHF. The CDR3 bases are TGTGCCAGTAGTATCCGGGGCAATCAGCCCCAGCATTTT.

The chain joins TRBV18 to TRBJ2-7, with D maybe TRBD1 (6 bases). CDR3 length: 15 amino acids. V was clipped by 5 bases and J by 4 bases, with 18 bases between them. Germline CDR1 and CDR2: KGHSH and LQKENI. CDR3 loop: CASSSRTGTLYEQYF. CDR3 DNA: TGTGCCAGCTCATCCAGAACCGGGACATTATACGAGCAGTACTTC. The whole variable domain, filled in from reference TRBV18 and TRBJ2-7, reads NAGVMQNPRHLVRRRGQEARLRCSPMKGHSHVYWYRQLPEEGLKFMVYLQKENIIDESGMPKERFSAEFPKEGPSILRIQQVVRGDSAAYFCASSSRTGTLYEQYFGPGTRLTVT.

V gene TRBV19 combines with J gene TRBJ2-1; 8 bases fit TRBD1. Germline V gives CDR1 LNHDA, CDR2 SQIVND (reference sequence). The CDR3 runs 15 residues. V trimming: 4 bases; J trimming: 8 bases; junction bases outside the gene matches: 10. CDR3 residues: CASSTQQGVAYEQFF. As DNA, the CDR3 is TGTGCCAGTAGTACGCAACAGGGGGTAGCGTATGAGCAGTTCTTC.

The chain employs TRBV4-1 and TRBJ1-2; 11 bases match TRBD1. The CDR3 runs to 14 residues. The germline CDR1 and CDR2 sequences are MGHRA and YSYEKL. V shed 5 bases, J shed 7 bases, and the junction held 6 bases outside the gene matches. The CDR3 reads CASSYRDRGTGYTF. The CDR3 DNA reads as TGCGCCAGCAGCTACCGGGACAGGGGGACTGGCTACACCTTC.

The chain couples TRBV30 to TRBJ1-6, with a possible D match to TRBD1 (5 bases). This CDR3 is built from 12 residues. Trimming pared 7 bases from V and 9 bases from J, leaving 13 bases between. The germline V gene encodes CDR1 GTSNPN and CDR2 SVGIG (reference sequence). This CDR3 reads CAYRGEGSPLHF. The DNA for the CDR3 is TGTGCCTACCGGGGGGAGGGTTCACCCCTCCACTTT. The entire variable domain, with the rest obtained from reference TRBV30 and TRBJ1-6, is as follows: SQTIHQWPATLVQPVGSPLSLECTVEGTSNPNLYWYRQAAGRGLQLLFYSVGIGQISSEVPQNLSASRPQDRQFILSSKKLLLSDSGFYLCAYRGEGSPLHFGNGTRLTVT.

Details on this clone: A far larger clone is only one base removed, so a read error is likely. CDR3 sequence (DNA): TGTGCCAGCTGCACCCACGACAGGAAGGGGCCGAGTTCACCCCTCCACTTT. Translation gives CASCTHDRKGPSSPLHF. The V and J genes are TRBV7-9 and TRBJ1-6; D is perhaps TRBD1 (6 bases). The length of the CDR3 is 17 residues. CDR1 SEHNR and CDR2 FQNEAQ come from the germline V gene (reference sequence). The V gene lost 8 bases and the J gene lost 9 bases, with 26 bases spanning the gap.

V and J are TRBV6-4 and TRBJ1-1; D might be TRBD1 (5 bases). The germline V gene has CDR1 MRHNA and CDR2 SNTAGT. There are 14 residues in the CDR3. With 6 bases removed from V and 4 bases from J, the gap between germline ends came to 15 bases. The chain's CDR3 is CASSANGGITEAFF. CDR3 sequence (DNA): TGTGCCAGCAGCGCAAACGGGGGTATCACTGAAGCTTTCTTT.

This chain links TRBV7-2 with TRBJ1-1, with TRBD1 as a possible D gene (5 bases). The CDR3 spans 15 residues. Per the germline V gene, CDR1 is SGHTA and CDR2 is FQGNSA. V was pared by 1 base and J by 6 bases, with 15 bases between. CDR3 protein: CASSLERIGGSEAFF. DNA for the CDR3: TGTGCCAGCAGCTTAGAGAGGATCGGGGGATCTGAAGCTTTCTTT.

The CDR3 loop reads CASSPGLSNTEAFF. For the CDR3, the DNA is TGTGCCAGCAGCCCGGGACTGTCGAACACTGAAGCTTTCTTT. The rearrangement joins TRBV3-1 (or the pseudogene TRBV3-2) to TRBJ1-1, with a tentative D call TRBD1 (5 bases). Trimming took off 4 bases at V and 1 base at J, with 10 bases between the two ends. Germline V gene sequence: CDR1 LGHDT, CDR2 YNNKEL (reference sequence). This CDR3 region has 14 residues.

The V gene is TRBV2, the J gene TRBJ2-1; either TRBD1 or TRBD2 may supply D (5 bases each). This CDR3 is 15 amino acids long. Germline V lookup: CDR1 SNHLY, CDR2 FYNNEI. Trimming pared 8 bases from V and 3 bases from J, leaving 17 bases between. This CDR3 is CASQSQGANYNEQFF. CDR3 nucleotides: TGTGCCAGCCAATCCCAGGGAGCGAACTACAATGAGCAGTTCTTC.

CDR3 region: CASSATGQGEKLFF. Written as DNA, the CDR3 is TGCGCCAGCAGCGCAACGGGACAGGGGGAAAAACTGTTTTTT. This sequence joins TRBV5-1 and TRBJ1-4; 10 positions agree with TRBD1. CDR1 and CDR2 from the germline V gene are SGHRS and YFSETQ. The CDR3 totals 14 residues. V lost 4 bases, J lost 8 bases, and 5 bases stayed unmatched.

This chain links TRBV27 with TRBJ1-5, with D uncertain. The V end lost 6 bases, the J end lost 2 bases, and 14 bases lay between the germline ends. This CDR3 has 15 amino acids. CDR1 and CDR2 (germline): MNHEY, SMNVEV (reference sequence). The CDR3 loop is CASSGGTSGNQPQHF. The CDR3 DNA is TGTGCCAGCAGCGGAGGCACTTCTGGCAATCAGCCCCAGCATTTT.

The table lists this clone with a count of one. The J gene is TRBJ2-7, the V gene TRBV10-3, with D perhaps matching TRBD1 (5 bases). Looked up from germline, CDR1 is ENHRY and CDR2 is SYGVKD. V was shortened by 4 bases and J by 5 bases, with 12 bases between the two germline ends. This CDR3 contains 13 residues. CDR3 nucleotides: TGTGCCATCAGTGGTCAGGTGGACAACGAGCAGTACTTC. It specifies CAISGQVDNEQYF.

V usage is TRBV5-6 and J usage is TRBJ2-5; D ambiguous. From germline, CDR1 is SGHDT and CDR2 YYEEEE. Trimming stripped 0 bases from V and 1 base from J, with 4 bases between. This CDR3 spans 13 amino acids. The DNA for the CDR3 is TGTGCCAGCAGCTTGGGCAGCCAAGAGACCCAGTACTTC. This encodes CASSLGSQETQYF.